Sequencing of this T cell receptor (beta chain) was carried out in a study of human T cells and chemical hapten exposure. The study, taken as a whole, reports: Expanded TCR sets contained significantly more large CDR3 similarity clusters than controls.

The CDR3 is 12 amino acids. Germline values: CDR1 KGHDR, CDR2 SFDVKD. Trimming cost V 2 bases and J 6 bases, with 6 bases left between them. As for time point: patch test 3, about 24 weeks after DPC sensitization. Sample treatment: therapeutic diphenylcyclopropenone sensitization with weekly scalp DPC. Donors were 18 to 70-year-old alopecia patients suitable for DPC. This clonotype was counted between two and nine times. Its antigen remains unknown. Using its own MiXCR run on the RACE reads, TCRdb lists one record per CDR3 protein. The sample includes more than 150,000 distinct CDR3 sequences, about 22% of them seen just once.

This receptor was obtained from a woman between 35 and 50 years old with alopecia areata. Some clones in this sample may be carry-over from other donors' samples. This specimen was whole blood, taken in connection with sensitization to the hapten diphenylcyclopropenone (DPC). This chain uses TRBV24-1 with TRBJ2-5; no firm D call. This CDR3 is CATSDWGKTQYF. As DNA, the CDR3 is TGTGCCACCAGTGATTGGGGAAAGACCCAGTACTTC.